This T cell receptor beta chain was recorded in a study of T cells after yellow fever vaccination. At the level of the study: Preparing low-cell-number fractions relied on SMART-Seq v4 Ultra Low Input. Study conclusions and caveats: Though weaker, the secondary response peaked faster, on day 5 versus 15. In post-booster samples, most primary-vaccination clones reappeared (just under 97% CD4, nearly 90% CD8).

Germline V CDR1 and CDR2: DFQATT, SNEGSKA (reference sequence). Trimming cost V 0 bases and J 0 bases, with 17 bases left between them. The CDR3 length is 17 residues. The sample holds many counts of this clonotype. Its antigen is undetermined. In making TCR cDNA, 5'RACE template switching added a universal primer site and UMIs to it. TCRdb reanalysed the 5' RACE reads using MiXCR and keeps one entry per CDR3 protein. In the table there are 28,000 or so distinct CDR3 sequences, 4.4% of which are singletons. The chain recombines TRBV20-1 with TRBJ2-5; a possible D gene is TRBD2 (6 bases). The sequence came from a man aged 25-40 years who received the YFV17D yellow fever vaccine. Source: CD8+ T cells sorted from PBMCs, taken 5 days after the yellow fever booster vaccination. The CDR3 coding sequence is TGCAGTGCTAGAGATTTCCTAGCGACGACGAACCAAGAGACCCAGTACTTC. This encodes CSARDFLATTNQETQYF.